This T cell receptor beta chain derives from a study of OX40 agonist ivuxolimab in advanced cancers. Study-level background: A diagnosis of hepatocellular carcinoma, melanoma, renal cell or head and neck cancer was present in dose-escalation patients. With a range of roughly 20 to 80, age averaged 60 years, and about 82% were male.

The data were produced by immunoSEQ multiplex PCR, yet TCRdb's version contains in-frame clones alone and is incomplete. The profile covers some 79,000 clones, with approximately 88% appearing a single time and approximately 4% taken by the ten largest. The germline V gene has CDR1 MNHNY and CDR2 SVGAGI (reference sequence). This CDR3 is built from 15 residues. The trim removed 6 bases at V and 1 base at J, leaving 7 bases unmatched. Here the sequenced sample was CD4+ or CD8+ T cells sorted from blood, taken in a trial of the OX40 agonist ivuxolimab. The sequence derives from an adult with an advanced solid tumor such as melanoma, head and neck, liver or kidney cancer. The chain uses TRBV6-6 and TRBJ2-7, with TRBD1 matching over 9 bases. CDR3 amino acids: CASSSGTGLSYEQYF. DNA of the CDR3: TGTGCCAGCAGCTCCGGGACAGGGCTATCCTACGAGCAGTACTTC.